Presented here are 21 T cell receptor beta chains from one specimen sequenced in a study of blood T cells in healthy people across ages. Then a second PCR, running about 7 to 11 cycles, was carried out with a sample-barcoded 5' primer and a J-beta primer mix. TCRdb itself ran the 5' RACE reads through MiXCR, one entry per CDR3 protein. The data hold some 560,000 distinct CDR3 sequences, with around 27% observed a single time. This same sample was also part of a study on T cells of mothers and their children.

Material for sequencing was blood. The receptors shown here come from a boy aged 2 to 9 in good health.

On this clonotype itself: Since a much larger clone is just one base distant, this may be a read error. The rearrangement joins TRBV9 to TRBJ2-7; a possible D gene is TRBD2 (5 bases). Per the germline V gene, CDR1 is SGDLS and CDR2 is YYNGEE. CDR3 length equals 17 residues. For the CDR3, the DNA is TGTGCCGGCAGCACAGAGGGTAACCTAGAAAACACCTACGAGCAGTACTTC. Its protein is CAGSTEGNLENTYEQYF.

In this sample, this clonotype turned up many times. V usage is TRBV5-1 and J usage is TRBJ2-7; D not resolved. The CDR3 length is 15 residues. From germline, CDR1 is SGHRS and CDR2 YFSETQ. Trimming took off 0 bases at V and 0 bases at J, with 10 bases between the two ends. Written as DNA, the CDR3 is TGCGCCAGCAGCTTGGGCGGATCTAGCTCCTACGAGCAGTACTTC. This encodes CASSLGGSSSYEQYF.

CDR3 DNA: TGTGCCAGCCGTTCAGAGGCTTCCACTGAAGCTTTCTTT. Residues: CASRSEASTEAFF. The chain has TRBV27 and TRBJ1-1; D gene uncertain. The germline CDR1 and CDR2 sequences are MNHEY and SMNVEV (reference sequence). CDR3 length: 13 amino acids. V lost 8 bases, J lost 4 bases, and 14 bases lay in between.

There are a few counts of this clonotype. The chain uses TRBV7-9 and TRBJ2-5, with a tentative D call TRBD1 (5 bases). Trimming left V 10 bases short and J 7 bases short, with 19 bases between. The germline gives CDR1 SEHNR, CDR2 FQNEAQ (reference sequence). This CDR3 has 13 amino acids. CDR3 loop: CATEPGLQGTQYF. CDR3 sequence (DNA): TGTGCCACCGAACCAGGTCTCCAGGGGACCCAGTACTTC.

The chain carries TRBV2 and TRBJ2-1; 10 bases align to TRBD2. The CDR3 length is 15 residues. CDR1 and CDR2 (germline): SNHLY, FYNNEI. V dropped 6 bases and J dropped 4; count of bases not matched to a gene: 6. The CDR3 sequence is CASRLMTSGYNEQFF. The CDR3 DNA sequence: TGTGCCAGCAGGCTGATGACTAGCGGGTACAATGAGCAGTTCTTC.

This clonotype appeared a few times. The chain is built from TRBV7-2 and TRBJ2-5, with TRBD2 matching over 7 bases. The V gene's germline CDR1 is SGHTA and CDR2 FQGNSA. After removal of 6 bases from V and 2 bases from J, the junction contained 9 bases not matched to a gene. The CDR3 is made up of 15 amino acids. CDR3: CASSYAGTTQETQYF. The DNA of the CDR3 is TGTGCCAGCAGTTATGCCGGGACTACTCAAGAGACCCAGTACTTC.

The rearrangement joins TRBV12-5 to TRBJ2-1; TRBD2 matches 10 bases. From germline, CDR1 is LGHNT and CDR2 FRNRAP. The CDR3 extends over 15 amino acids. V lost 7 bases, J lost 3 bases, and 6 bases stayed unmatched. The CDR3: CASAWTSGDYNEQFF. For the CDR3, the DNA is TGTGCTAGTGCCTGGACTAGCGGTGACTACAATGAGCAGTTCTTC.

The rearrangement joins TRBV29-1 to TRBJ2-7; D not certain. V was shortened by 3 bases and J by 6 bases, with 12 bases between the two germline ends. The CDR3 covers 12 residues. The germline V gene encodes CDR1 SQVTM and CDR2 ANQGSEA. The CDR3 DNA follows: TGCAGCGTTGAGTTAGGGCGAGGCGAGCAGTACTTC. Residues: CSVELGRGEQYF.

The J gene is TRBJ2-4, the V gene TRBV9; a weak D match, TRBD1 (7 bases). V was shortened by 4 bases and J by 5 bases, with 13 bases between the two germline ends. Germline V gene data show CDR1 as SGDLS and CDR2 as YYNGEE. The CDR3 runs 14 residues. CDR3 protein: CASSPTGRQNIQYF. In DNA form, the CDR3 reads TGTGCCAGCAGCCCGACAGGGAGGCAAAACATTCAGTACTTC.

This chain uses TRBV7-2 with TRBJ1-1; 11 nucleotides agree with TRBD1. The germline gives CDR1 SGHTA, CDR2 FQGNSA. This CDR3 comprises 19 residues. Trimming cost V 4 bases and J 3 bases; bases outside gene matches: 16. The CDR3 is CASSSRTTGTGGRHTEAFF. CDR3 coding DNA: TGTGCCAGCAGCTCTAGGACCACCGGGACAGGGGGTAGACACACTGAAGCTTTCTTT.

This chain joins TRBV12-3 or TRBV12-4 and TRBJ1-1; 7 nucleotides agree with TRBD1. This CDR3 contains 15 residues. The ends lost 1 base at V and 4 bases at J; junction bases unmatched: 6. The CDR3 sequence: CASSLGRGAFTEAFF. Written as DNA, the CDR3 is TGTGCCAGCAGTTTAGGCAGGGGGGCTTTCACTGAAGCTTTCTTT.

In this sample, this clonotype turned up a few times. The rearrangement uses TRBV20-1 and TRBJ2-5; either TRBD1 or TRBD2 may supply D (6 bases each). This CDR3 has 15 amino acids. Germline V gene data show CDR1 as DFQATT and CDR2 as SNEGSKA (reference sequence). V lost 3 bases to trimming and J lost 0 bases, with 14 bases between them. DNA for the CDR3: TGCAGTGCTAGCCCTCTAGGGGGGTACCAAGAGACCCAGTACTTC. Translating it yields CSASPLGGYQETQYF.

This clonotype was seen a handful of times. The gene calls are TRBV7-9 and TRBJ2-5, with D hard to call. Germline CDR1 is SEHNR and CDR2 is FQNEAQ (reference sequence). The length of the CDR3 is 14 residues. V dropped 5 bases and J dropped 2 bases, with 12 bases sitting between them. Written as DNA, the CDR3 is TGTGCCAGCAGCACCAGACGGCTACAAGAGACCCAGTACTTC. It yields the protein CASSTRRLQETQYF.

This clonotype was detected a few times. One end of the junction fails to match germline, which may point to a read error. The chain is built from TRBV28 and TRBJ2-7, with a tentative D call TRBD1 (6 bases). The CDR3 length is 14 residues. Germline-derived CDR1 and CDR2 are MDHEN and SYDVKM. The DNA of the CDR3 is TGCGCCAGCACAAGAGGGGGACAAACCTACGAGCAGTACTTC. Translation gives CASTRGGQTYEQYF.

The table lists this clonotype with a few counts. The rearrangement uses TRBV4-1 and TRBJ2-5; D tentatively reads TRBD1 or TRBD2 (5 bases each). Judging by the DNA end, TRBJ2-7 fits better; the J call may be wrong. Germline values: CDR1 MGHRA, CDR2 YSYEKL. The CDR3 extends over 15 amino acids. CDR3 bases: TGCGCCAGCAGCCAAGAGTGGGCAGGGAGTGGCGAGCAGTACTTC. This gives the protein CASSQEWAGSGEQYF.

The chain couples TRBV15 to TRBJ2-3; D is ambiguous. This CDR3 has 16 residues. Trimming left V 1 base short and J 4 bases short, with 15 bases between. CDR1 LNHNV and CDR2 YYDKDF come from the germline V gene (reference sequence). CDR3: CATSRGRGIGPDTQYF. The DNA of the CDR3 is TGTGCCACCAGCAGAGGTCGCGGAATAGGTCCAGATACGCAGTATTTT.

This clonotype occurred a few times. The chain recombines TRBV19 with TRBJ1-1; the D gene is possibly TRBD1 (6 bases). The CDR3 covers 15 residues. The V gene lost 5 bases and the J gene lost 7 bases, with 20 bases spanning the gap. From germline, CDR1 is LNHDA and CDR2 SQIVND (reference sequence). CDR3 sequence (DNA): TGTGCCAGTAGTTCTCTCGACAGGAAGATAGATGAAGCTTTCTTT. This translates into CASSSLDRKIDEAFF. The full variable domain, its missing parts supplied by reference TRBV19 and TRBJ1-1, is DGGITQSPKYLFRKEGQNVTLSCEQNLNHDAMYWYRQDPGQGLRLIYYSQIVNDFQKGDIAEGYSVSREKKESFPLTVTSAQKNPTAFYLCASSSLDRKIDEAFFGQGTRLTVV.

As to this clonotype: Germline and junction disagree at one end, which may indicate a read error. This chain links TRBV28 with TRBJ2-1, with unresolved D. Germline-derived CDR1 and CDR2 are MDHEN and SYDVKM. The CDR3 spans 14 residues. CDR3 sequence: CASSSSGQQETRYF. The CDR3 nucleotides read TGTGCCAGCAGTTCCTCCGGCCAGCAAGAGACCCGGTACTTC.

This chain uses TRBV3-1 with TRBJ2-3, with D possibly being TRBD2 (6 bases). V dropped 1 base and J dropped 1 base, with 9 bases sitting between them. The germline V gene has CDR1 LGHDT and CDR2 YNNKEL (reference sequence). The CDR3 totals 15 residues. The DNA for the CDR3 is TGTGCCAGCAGCCAAGTTGGAGGGGGCACAGATACGCAGTATTTT. The encoded protein is CASSQVGGGTDTQYF.

The rearrangement links TRBV7-2 to TRBJ1-6, with D perhaps TRBD1 (6 bases). V was shortened by 5 bases and J by 11 bases, with 16 bases between the two germline ends. The CDR3 has 14 amino acids. The germline V gene has CDR1 SGHTA and CDR2 FQGNSA. The CDR3 bases are TGTGCCAGCAGCCAGGAAGTCAGGGGCGCACCCCTCCACTTT. Translating gives CASSQEVRGAPLHF.

This clonotype was counted only a few times. The chain employs TRBV12-3 or TRBV12-4 and TRBJ2-1; a possible D gene is TRBD1 (5 bases). The CDR3 runs to 15 residues. V was pared by 6 bases and J by 2 bases, with 14 bases between. The CDR3 nucleotides are TGTGCCAGCAGAAGGGGTGTGGACACCTACAATGAGCAGTTCTTC. Translated: CASRRGVDTYNEQFF.